This T cell receptor (beta chain) appears in the sequencing data of a study of cytomegalovirus exposure and HLA in healthy donors. Whole-study findings and limits: In a later analysis, productive TCRs from donors in an Asian-associated ancestry cluster reportedly carried fewer N-insertions than the cohort mean. Equally common other TCR beta chains were less clonally expanded than HLA-associated ones, a later analysis found. Among the most significant clusters, several appeared linked to common viral pathogens in a later analysis.

On this clone itself: Its target is unknown.

Healthy bone marrow donors made up the donors. The PCR made use of 60 Vbeta and 13 Jbeta primers. Sequenced by immunoSEQ multiplex PCR; TCRdb stores in-frame clones only, minus some. This table holds about 160,000 clones, under 80% found once. Germline CDR1 and CDR2: MDHEN and SYDVKM. This CDR3 comprises 13 residues. V trimming: 9 bases; J trimming: 2 bases; junction bases outside the gene matches: 5. This sequence originates from a man aged 35-49 years in good health and CMV-seronegative. The V gene is TRBV28, the J gene TRBJ2-5; 8 bases fit TRBD2. The sample consisted of PBMCs. CDR3 nucleotide sequence: TGTGCCAGTGAACTAGCGGAACAAGAGACCCAGTACTTC. Translating gives CASELAEQETQYF.